The 8 T cell receptor beta chains listed next were all sequenced from one sample in a study of identical twins. TCRdb reprocessed the 5' RACE reads with MiXCR, giving one entry per CDR3 protein. The data contain 270,000 or so distinct CDR3 sequences, about 9% of them singletons. These data are also associated with another study on yellow fever vaccine responses in identical twins.

Sequenced material: CD8+ T cells sorted from blood. Receptors were obtained from a woman younger than 30 in good health.

The chain employs TRBV4-3 and TRBJ2-7, with a possible D match to TRBD2 (6 bases). Looked up from germline, CDR1 is LGHNA and CDR2 is YSLEER. Between the trimmed V and J ends, which lost 0 bases and 8 bases, there was a span of 14 bases. The CDR3 is 14 amino acids. The CDR3: CASSQDSEGSQQYF. CDR3 DNA sequence: TGCGCCAGCAGCCAAGACTCGGAGGGGTCCCAGCAGTACTTC.

This chain links TRBV3-1 with TRBJ2-1; 11 bases fit TRBD2. Germline loops: CDR1 LGHDT, CDR2 YNNKEL (reference sequence). Germline trimming cut 11 bases from V and 8 bases from J; bases unmatched to any gene: 23. The CDR3 length is 18 residues. CDR3 loop: CACSKDFTSGGNGHEQFF. The CDR3 DNA reads as TGTGCCTGCTCCAAAGATTTCACTAGCGGGGGAAATGGGCATGAGCAGTTCTTC.

This clonotype was counted ten times or more. The CDR3 region has the DNA TGCGCCAGCAGCCAAGATGGTCTGGGGGAGAACTCCTACAATGAGCAGTTCTTC. The encoded protein is CASSQDGLGENSYNEQFF. The V call is TRBV4-1, the J call TRBJ2-1; D may be TRBD1 or TRBD2 (5 bases each). Trimming cost V 0 bases and J 0 bases, with 15 bases left between them. Germline values: CDR1 MGHRA, CDR2 YSYEKL. This CDR3 is built from 18 residues.

The chain employs TRBV7-3 and TRBJ2-3; TRBD1 matches at 9 bases. The CDR3 sequence is 14 residues long. Per the germline V gene, CDR1 is SGHTA and CDR2 is FQGTGA. J was trimmed by 6 bases and V by 1 base; bases with no gene match: 2. The CDR3: CASSLIGQGDTQYF. The CDR3 DNA reads as TGTGCCAGCAGCTTAATAGGACAGGGGGATACGCAGTATTTT. Combining the CDR3 with reference TRBV7-3 and TRBJ2-3 gives the whole variable domain GAGVSQTPSNKVTEKGKYVELRCDPISGHTALYWYRQSLGQGPEFLIYFQGTGAADDSGLPNDRFFAVRPEGSVSTLKIQRTERGDSAVYLCASSLIGQGDTQYFGPGTRLTVL.

The chain links TRBV27 to TRBJ1-1; no reliable D call. This CDR3 comprises 14 residues. V lost 0 bases, J lost 2 bases, and 7 bases lay in between. Germline-derived CDR1 and CDR2 are MNHEY and SMNVEV (reference sequence). CDR3 loop: CASSLSARNTEAFF. CDR3 coding DNA: TGTGCCAGCAGTTTATCGGCCAGAAACACTGAAGCTTTCTTT.

This clonotype has a handful of counts. The J gene is TRBJ2-3, the V gene TRBV6-2 or TRBV6-3; 8 nucleotides agree with TRBD1. The V segment lost 10 bases and the J segment 2 bases; nucleotides outside the gene matches: 8. Germline CDR1 and CDR2: MNHEY and SVGEGT. The CDR3 extends over 14 amino acids. This CDR3 is CAIEGQGHTDTQYF. CDR3 nucleotide sequence: TGTGCCATCGAAGGACAGGGTCACACAGATACGCAGTATTTT.

This chain joins TRBV7-9 and TRBJ2-1; 9 bases line up with TRBD1. Germline V gives CDR1 SEHNR, CDR2 FQNEAQ (reference sequence). The CDR3 contains 15 residues. The trim removed 1 base at V and 6 bases at J, leaving 4 bases unmatched. The CDR3 DNA sequence: TGTGCCAGCAGCTTAGGACAGGGGGTTCCCAATGAGCAGTTCTTC. Translating gives CASSLGQGVPNEQFF.

There are many counts of this clonotype. This rearrangement joins TRBV29-1 to TRBJ2-1, with D possibly matching TRBD1 (6 bases). The V gene lost 4 bases and the J gene lost 9 bases, with 16 bases spanning the gap. Germline V gene data show CDR1 as SQVTM and CDR2 as ANQGSEA. CDR3 size: 13 residues. The CDR3 loop reads CSVGQGPVGEQFF. Written as DNA, the CDR3 is TGCAGCGTTGGGCAGGGGCCTGTCGGTGAGCAGTTCTTC.